Described below is a single T cell receptor beta chain sequence and its context. The antigen remains unidentified. This sample was taken from a study of T cell responses to AZD1222 COVID-19 vaccine. Some clones are missing from TCRdb's copy, which holds only in-frame ones; the method was immunoSEQ multiplex PCR. The sample contains around 77,000 clones, roughly 89% of which appear only once. Findings of the study overall: Donors in the cohort were predominantly white British and more often female, and clonal diversity was possibly underestimated. After two AZD1222 doses, spike-specific TCR breadth and depth rose versus day 0.

The CDR3 consists of 14 residues. CDR1 is MDHEN and CDR2 is SYDVKM in the germline V gene. With V trimmed by 5 bases and J by 4 bases, 3 bases remained unmatched. The chain links TRBV28 to TRBJ1-5; 9 bases map to TRBD1. The clonotype comes from an adult in good health. The sample consisted of peripheral blood, taken on day 0 of AZD1222 vaccination. The CDR3 reads CASSTGTGNQPQHF. CDR3 bases: TGTGCCAGCAGTACCGGGACAGGGAATCAGCCCCAGCATTTT.